This paragraph reports one T cell receptor beta chain. These data come from a study of CD8 T cells in Susac syndrome. Study as a whole: Intravenous immunoglobulin alone or corticosteroids were being given to patients with Susac syndrome at blood draw, unless they were therapy-naive.

Random hexamers were used to reverse transcribe the RNA input (about 0.5 to 1 ug). Amplification of TCR beta CDR3 was carried out by immunoSEQ multiplex PCR, which covered 54 Vbeta and 13 Jbeta segments. MiXCR was run by TCRdb on the immunoSEQ multiplex PCR reads, yielding one entry per CDR3 protein. The data contain 65,000 to 95,000 distinct CDR3 sequences, 85% to 95% of them singletons. This clonotype was obtained from a human donor with Susac syndrome. The source material was CD8+ T cells from PBMCs.

The CDR3 region is CASSQDVGTGNTEAFF. The CDR3, as DNA: TGTGCCAGCAGCCAAGATGTCGGGACAGGAAACACTGAAGCTTTCTTT. The chain links TRBV14 to TRBJ1-1; 8 nucleotides align to TRBD1. Losses at the gene ends were 0 bases for V and 2 bases for J; bases not matched to a gene: 5. This CDR3 comprises 16 residues. Germline V lookup: CDR1 SGHDN, CDR2 FVKESK.